This is a list of T cell receptor beta chains from one sample in a study of T cells in Graves' hyperthyroidism and ophthalmopathy. TCRdb reprocessed the multiplex PCR reads via MiXCR and lists one record per CDR3 protein. Of hundreds of thousands of distinct CDR3 sequences in the sample, about 20% were seen once. The material sequenced was blood. The receptors stem from a man between 40 and 49 years old with Graves' ophthalmopathy. CDR3s include the opening cysteine and the closing phenylalanine or tryptophan. The order of the fields is D gene, V gene, clone size, J gene, CDR3 protein, CDR3 DNA. A D gene is named only where the DNA matches it firmly. Size values are once, few and many counts, or a class for expanded clones, and some rows have none.

>NA|TRBV29-1|NA|TRBJ1-3
CSVVGGLGSGNTIYF
TGCAGCGTTGTGGGGGGGTTGGGTTCTGGAAACACCATATATTTT
>TRBD2|TRBV20-1|NA|TRBJ2-7
CSDQNLAVSSYEQYF
TGCAGTGACCAAAACCTAGCGGTTAGCTCCTACGAGCAGTACTTC
>TRBD2|TRBV7-2|NA|TRBJ2-3
CASSGGGRGTDTQYF
TGTGCCAGCAGTGGGGGCGGGAGGGGCACAGATACGCAGTATTTT
>NA|TRBV5-1|few|TRBJ2-1
CASSRGRLPYNEQFF
TGCGCCAGCAGCCGGGGTCGTCTTCCGTACAATGAGCAGTTCTTC
>NA|TRBV20-1|many|TRBJ1-1
CSVRSVNTEAFF
TGCAGTGTCAGGTCGGTGAACACTGAAGCTTTCTTT
>NA|TRBV5-1|few|TRBJ2-7
CASSLADEQYF
TGCGCCAGCAGCTTGGCCGATGAGCAGTACTTC
>NA|TRBV6-1|NA|TRBJ2-1
CATSTSSYNEQFF
TGTGCCACTTCGACTAGTTCCTACAATGAGCAGTTCTTC
>TRBD1|TRBV11-2|many|TRBJ1-1
CASSRRRQGGGTEAFF
TGTGCCAGCAGCCGGCGACGACAGGGGGGGGGGACTGAAGCTTTCTTT
>NA|TRBV11-2|NA|TRBJ2-1
CASSSLSSAEQFF
TGTGCCAGCAGCTCTTTATCTAGCGCTGAGCAGTTCTTC
>NA|TRBV27|NA|TRBJ1-5
CASSSAGRSNQPQHF
TGTGCCAGCAGTTCAGCGGGGCGGAGTAATCAGCCCCAGCATTTT
>NA|TRBV20-1|many|TRBJ2-3
CSASLGEDTQYF
TGCAGTGCTAGCTTAGGGGAGGATACGCAGTATTTT
>TRBD1|TRBV7-9|many|TRBJ2-5
CASSFPRTGGEETQYF
TGTGCCAGCAGCTTCCCCCGGACAGGGGGCGAAGAGACCCAGTACTTC
>NA|TRBV10-2|few|TRBJ2-5
CASRQGGGYQETQYF
TGCGCCAGCCGGCAGGGAGGTGGGTACCAAGAGACCCAGTACTTC
>TRBD1|TRBV20-1|few|TRBJ2-1
CSARDLGTGRHEQFF
TGCAGTGCTAGAGATTTAGGGACAGGGAGGCATGAGCAGTTCTTC
>TRBD1|TRBV7-3|many|TRBJ2-3
CASSQQGGADTQYF
TGTGCCAGCAGCCAACAGGGGGGCGCAGATACGCAGTATTTT
>NA|TRBV27|NA|TRBJ2-7
CASKGLRGSSYEQYF
TGTGCCAGCAAGGGGCTTCGCGGCAGTTCCTACGAGCAGTACTTC
>NA|TRBV3-1|many|TRBJ2-7
CASSQSPGEVNEQYF
TGTGCCAGCAGCCAATCCCCGGGGGAGGTCAACGAGCAGTACTTC
>TRBD2|TRBV12-3/TRBV12-4|NA|TRBJ2-1
CASGRGGPYNEQFF
TGTGCCAGCGGTCGGGGGGGGCCGTACAATGAGCAGTTCTTC